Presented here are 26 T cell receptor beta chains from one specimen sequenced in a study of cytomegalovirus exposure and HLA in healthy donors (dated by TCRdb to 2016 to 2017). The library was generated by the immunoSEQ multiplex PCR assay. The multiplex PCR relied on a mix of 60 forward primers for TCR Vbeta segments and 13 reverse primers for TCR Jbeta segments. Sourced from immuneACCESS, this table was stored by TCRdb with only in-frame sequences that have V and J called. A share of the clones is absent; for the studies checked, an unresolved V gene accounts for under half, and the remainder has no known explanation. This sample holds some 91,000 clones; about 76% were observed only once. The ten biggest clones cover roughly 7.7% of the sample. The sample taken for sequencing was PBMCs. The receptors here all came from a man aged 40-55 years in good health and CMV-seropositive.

The CDR3, as DNA: TGTGCTAGTGGTTTTTTCTTTACCAGGGGGCTTAACTATGGCTACACCTTC. Translated, it gives CASGFFFTRGLNYGYTF. The V gene is TRBV12-5, the J gene TRBJ1-2; 8 bases are shared with TRBD1. The CDR3 consists of 17 residues. The ends lost 3 bases at V and 1 base at J; junction bases unmatched: 10. Germline CDR1 and CDR2: LGHNT and FRNRAP.

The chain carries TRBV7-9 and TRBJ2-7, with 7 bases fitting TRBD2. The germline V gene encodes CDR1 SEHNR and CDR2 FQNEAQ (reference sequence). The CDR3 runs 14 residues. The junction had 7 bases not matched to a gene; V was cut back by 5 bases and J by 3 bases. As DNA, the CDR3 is TGTGCCAGCAGCATTTTCCGGGACTACTACGAGCAGTACTTC. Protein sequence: CASSIFRDYYEQYF.

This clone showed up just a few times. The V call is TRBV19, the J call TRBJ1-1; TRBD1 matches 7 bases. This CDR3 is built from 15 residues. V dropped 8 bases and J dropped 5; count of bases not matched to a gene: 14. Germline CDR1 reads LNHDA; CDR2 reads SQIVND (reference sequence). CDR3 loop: CASHLGADRRTEAFF. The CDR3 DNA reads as TGTGCCAGTCATTTGGGTGCGGACAGGAGAACTGAAGCTTTCTTT.

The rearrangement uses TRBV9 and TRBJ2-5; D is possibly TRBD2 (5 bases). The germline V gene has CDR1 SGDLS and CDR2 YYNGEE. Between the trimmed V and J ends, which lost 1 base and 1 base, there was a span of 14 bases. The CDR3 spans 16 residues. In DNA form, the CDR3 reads TGTGCCAGCAGCGTACTTTCTAGCCGGGGCCAAGAGACCCAGTACTTC. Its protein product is CASSVLSSRGQETQYF.

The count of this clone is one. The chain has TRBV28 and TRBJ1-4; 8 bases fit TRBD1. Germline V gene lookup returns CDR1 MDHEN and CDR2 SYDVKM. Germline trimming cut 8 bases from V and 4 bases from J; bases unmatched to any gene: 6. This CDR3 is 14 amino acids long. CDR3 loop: CASARTGINEKLFF. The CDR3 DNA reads TGTGCCAGCGCCCGGACAGGGATTAATGAAAAACTGTTTTTT.

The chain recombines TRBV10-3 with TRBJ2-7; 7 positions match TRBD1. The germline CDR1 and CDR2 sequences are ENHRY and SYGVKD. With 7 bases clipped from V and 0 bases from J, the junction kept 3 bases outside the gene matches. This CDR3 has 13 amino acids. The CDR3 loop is CAITTGSSYEQYF. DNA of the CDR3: TGTGCCATCACGACAGGGAGCTCCTACGAGCAGTACTTC.

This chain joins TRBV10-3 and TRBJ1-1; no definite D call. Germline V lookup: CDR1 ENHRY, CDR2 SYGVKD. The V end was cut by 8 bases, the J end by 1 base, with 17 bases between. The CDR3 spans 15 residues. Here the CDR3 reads CAIQRERASNTEAFF. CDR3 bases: TGTGCCATCCAGAGGGAAAGGGCATCGAACACTGAAGCTTTCTTT.

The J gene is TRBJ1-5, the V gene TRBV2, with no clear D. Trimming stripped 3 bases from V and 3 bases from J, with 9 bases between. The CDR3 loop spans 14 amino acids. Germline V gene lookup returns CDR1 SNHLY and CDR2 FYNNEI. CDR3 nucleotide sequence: TGTGCCAGCAGTGACCCCAGGCACAATCAGCCCCAGCATTTT. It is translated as CASSDPRHNQPQHF.

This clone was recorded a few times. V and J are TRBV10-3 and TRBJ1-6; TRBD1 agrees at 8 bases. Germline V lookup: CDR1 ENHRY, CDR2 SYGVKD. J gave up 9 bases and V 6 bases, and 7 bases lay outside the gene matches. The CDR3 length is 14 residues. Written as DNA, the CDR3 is TGTGCCATCAGAGGACAGGGAGGTATTTCACCCCTCCACTTT. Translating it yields CAIRGQGGISPLHF.

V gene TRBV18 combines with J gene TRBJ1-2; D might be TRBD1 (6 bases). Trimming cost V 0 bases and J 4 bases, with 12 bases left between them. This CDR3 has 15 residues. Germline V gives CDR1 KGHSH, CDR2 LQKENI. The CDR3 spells CASSPPQGLGYGYTF. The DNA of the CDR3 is TGTGCCAGCTCACCACCCCAGGGGCTGGGCTATGGCTACACCTTC.

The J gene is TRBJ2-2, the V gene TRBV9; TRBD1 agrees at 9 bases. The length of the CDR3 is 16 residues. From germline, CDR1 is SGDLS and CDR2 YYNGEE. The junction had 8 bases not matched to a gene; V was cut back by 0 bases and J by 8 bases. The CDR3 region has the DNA TGTGCCAGCAGCGTAGCGGGACAGGGTAATTTGGGGGAGCTGTTTTTT. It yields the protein CASSVAGQGNLGELFF.

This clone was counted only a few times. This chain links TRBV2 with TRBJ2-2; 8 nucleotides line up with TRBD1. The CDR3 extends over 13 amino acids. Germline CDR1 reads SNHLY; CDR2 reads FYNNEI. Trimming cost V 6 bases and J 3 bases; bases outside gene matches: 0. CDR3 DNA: TGTGCCAGCAGACAGGGGGACACCGGGGAGCTGTTTTTT. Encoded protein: CASRQGDTGELFF.

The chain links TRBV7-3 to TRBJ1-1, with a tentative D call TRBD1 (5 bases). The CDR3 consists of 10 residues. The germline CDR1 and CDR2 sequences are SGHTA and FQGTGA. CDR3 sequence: CGFGGAEAFF. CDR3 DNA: TGTGGATTTGGGGGGGCTGAAGCTTTCTTT.

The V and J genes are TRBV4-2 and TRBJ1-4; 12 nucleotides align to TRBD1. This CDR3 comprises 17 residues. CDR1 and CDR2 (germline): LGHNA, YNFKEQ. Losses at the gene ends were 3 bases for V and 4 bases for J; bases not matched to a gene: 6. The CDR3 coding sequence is TGTGCCAGCAGCCAGAGGGACAGGGGGCTCCTTAATGAAAAACTGTTTTTT. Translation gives CASSQRDRGLLNEKLFF.

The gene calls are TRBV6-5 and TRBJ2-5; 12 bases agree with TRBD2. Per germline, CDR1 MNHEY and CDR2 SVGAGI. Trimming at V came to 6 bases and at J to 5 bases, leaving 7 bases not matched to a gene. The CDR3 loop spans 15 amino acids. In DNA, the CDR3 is TGTGCCAGCAGCCATACGACTAGCGGGAGTGAGACCCAGTACTTC. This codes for CASSHTTSGSETQYF.

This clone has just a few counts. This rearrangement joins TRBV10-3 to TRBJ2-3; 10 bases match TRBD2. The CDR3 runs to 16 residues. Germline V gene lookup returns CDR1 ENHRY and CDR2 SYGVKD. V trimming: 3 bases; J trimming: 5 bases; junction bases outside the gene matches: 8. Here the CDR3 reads CAISDPLAGVVDTQYF. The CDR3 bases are TGTGCCATCAGTGACCCGCTAGCGGGAGTTGTAGATACGCAGTATTTT.

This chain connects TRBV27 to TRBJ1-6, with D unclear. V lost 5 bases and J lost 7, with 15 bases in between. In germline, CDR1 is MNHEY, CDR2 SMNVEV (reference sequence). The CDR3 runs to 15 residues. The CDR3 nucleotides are TGTGCCAGCAGTCCCTCCGAGGTTTGGAATTCACCCCTCCACTTT. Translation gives CASSPSEVWNSPLHF.

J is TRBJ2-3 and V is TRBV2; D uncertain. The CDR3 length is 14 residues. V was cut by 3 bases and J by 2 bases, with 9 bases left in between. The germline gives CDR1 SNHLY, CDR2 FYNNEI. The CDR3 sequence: CASSDAEPTDTQYF. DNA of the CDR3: TGTGCCAGCAGTGATGCAGAACCCACAGATACGCAGTATTTT.

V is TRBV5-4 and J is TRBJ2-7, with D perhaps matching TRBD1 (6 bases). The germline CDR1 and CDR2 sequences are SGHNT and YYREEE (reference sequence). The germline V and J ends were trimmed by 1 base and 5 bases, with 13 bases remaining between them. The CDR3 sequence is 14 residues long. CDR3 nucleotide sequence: TGTGCCAGCAGCTTGACAGGGTTGAAGGACGAGCAGTACTTC. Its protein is CASSLTGLKDEQYF.

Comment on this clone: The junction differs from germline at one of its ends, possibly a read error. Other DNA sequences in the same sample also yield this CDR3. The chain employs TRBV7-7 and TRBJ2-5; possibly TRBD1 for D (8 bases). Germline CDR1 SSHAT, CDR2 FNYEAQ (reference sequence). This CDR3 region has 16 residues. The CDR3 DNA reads TGTGCTAGCAGCCCTGGACAGGGAGGGATCCAAGAGACCCAGTACTTC. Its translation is CASSPGQGGIQETQYF.

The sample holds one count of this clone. CDR3 coding DNA: TGCGCCAGCACCCCGGGACTAGCAGAGTACGAGCAGTACTTC. Translating it yields CASTPGLAEYEQYF. V gene TRBV5-1 combines with J gene TRBJ2-7; 9 nucleotides line up with TRBD2. Germline V CDR1 and CDR2: SGHRS, YFSETQ. Trimming at V came to 6 bases and at J to 4 bases, leaving 8 bases not matched to a gene. This CDR3 has 14 residues. Combining the CDR3 with reference TRBV5-1 and TRBJ2-7 gives the whole variable domain KAGVTQTPRYLIKTRGQQVTLSCSPISGHRSVSWYQQTPGQGLQFLFEYFSETQRNKGNFPGRFSGRQFSNSRSEMNVSTLELGDSALYLCASTPGLAEYEQYFGPGTRLTVT.

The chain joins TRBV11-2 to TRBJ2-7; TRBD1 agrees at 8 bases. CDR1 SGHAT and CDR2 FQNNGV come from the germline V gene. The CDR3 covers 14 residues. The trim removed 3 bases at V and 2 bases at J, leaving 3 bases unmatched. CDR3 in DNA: TGTGCCAGCAGCTTTACGACAGGGGCCTACGAGCAGTACTTC. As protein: CASSFTTGAYEQYF.

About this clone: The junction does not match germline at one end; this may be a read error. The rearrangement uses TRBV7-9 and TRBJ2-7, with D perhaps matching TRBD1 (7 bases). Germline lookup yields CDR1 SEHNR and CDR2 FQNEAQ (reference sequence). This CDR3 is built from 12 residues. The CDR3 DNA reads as TGTTCCAGCAGCCCGGCGGGACAGTCAAGCAACTTC. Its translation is CSSSPAGQSSNF.

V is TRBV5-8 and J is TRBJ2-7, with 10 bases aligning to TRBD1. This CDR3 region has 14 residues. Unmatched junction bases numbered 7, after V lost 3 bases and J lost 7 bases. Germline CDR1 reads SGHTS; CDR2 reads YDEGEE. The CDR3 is CASSSRQGAGEQYF. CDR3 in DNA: TGTGCCAGCAGCTCCCGACAGGGGGCCGGTGAGCAGTACTTC.

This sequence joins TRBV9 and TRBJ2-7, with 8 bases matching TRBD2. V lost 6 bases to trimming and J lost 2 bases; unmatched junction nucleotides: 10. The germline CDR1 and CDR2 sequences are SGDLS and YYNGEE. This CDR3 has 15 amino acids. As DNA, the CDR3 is TGTGCCAGCATAAGTCGCGGGGGGCATCCCTACGAGCAGTACTTC. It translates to CASISRGGHPYEQYF.

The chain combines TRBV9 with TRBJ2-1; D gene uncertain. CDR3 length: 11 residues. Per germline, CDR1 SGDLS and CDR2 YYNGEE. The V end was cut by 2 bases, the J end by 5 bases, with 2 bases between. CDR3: CASSVNNEQFF. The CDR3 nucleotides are TGTGCCAGCAGCGTTAACAATGAGCAGTTCTTC.